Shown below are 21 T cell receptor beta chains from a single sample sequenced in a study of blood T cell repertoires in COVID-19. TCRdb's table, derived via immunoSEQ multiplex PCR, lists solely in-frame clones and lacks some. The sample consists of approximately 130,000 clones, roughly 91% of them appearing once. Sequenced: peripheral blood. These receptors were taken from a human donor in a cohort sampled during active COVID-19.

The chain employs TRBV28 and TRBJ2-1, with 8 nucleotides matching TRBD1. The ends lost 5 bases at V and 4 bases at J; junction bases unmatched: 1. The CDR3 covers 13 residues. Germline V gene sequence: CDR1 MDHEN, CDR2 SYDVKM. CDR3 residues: CASSHRGYNEQFF. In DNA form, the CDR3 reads TGTGCCAGCAGTCACAGGGGGTACAATGAGCAGTTCTTC.

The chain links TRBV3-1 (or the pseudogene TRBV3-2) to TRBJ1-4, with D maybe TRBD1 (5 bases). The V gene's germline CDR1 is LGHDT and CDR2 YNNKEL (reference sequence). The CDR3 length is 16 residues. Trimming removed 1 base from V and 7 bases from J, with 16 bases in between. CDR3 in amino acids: CASSQGEGLGSEKLFF. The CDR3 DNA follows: TGTGCCAGCAGCCAAGGCGAGGGACTTGGGAGTGAAAAACTGTTTTTT.

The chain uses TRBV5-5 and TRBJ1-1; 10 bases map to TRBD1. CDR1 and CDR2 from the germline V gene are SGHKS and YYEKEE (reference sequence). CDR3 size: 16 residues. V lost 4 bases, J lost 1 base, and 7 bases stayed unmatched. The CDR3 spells CASSTPGQGTNTEAFF. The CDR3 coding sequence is TGTGCCAGCAGCACCCCGGGACAGGGGACGAACACTGAAGCTTTCTTT.

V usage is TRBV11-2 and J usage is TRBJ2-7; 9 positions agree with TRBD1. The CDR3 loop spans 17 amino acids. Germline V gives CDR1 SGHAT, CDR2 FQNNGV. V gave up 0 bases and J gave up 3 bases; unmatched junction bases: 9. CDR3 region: CASSLDLETGGNYEQYF. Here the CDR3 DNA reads TGTGCCAGCAGCTTAGATCTGGAGACAGGGGGAAACTACGAGCAGTACTTC. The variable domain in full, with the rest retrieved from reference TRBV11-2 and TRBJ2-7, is EAGVAQSPRYKIIEKRQSVAFWCNPISGHATLYWYQQILGQGPKLLIQFQNNGVVDDSQLPKDRFSAERLKGVDSTLKIQPAKLEDSAVYLCASSLDLETGGNYEQYFGPGTRLTVT.

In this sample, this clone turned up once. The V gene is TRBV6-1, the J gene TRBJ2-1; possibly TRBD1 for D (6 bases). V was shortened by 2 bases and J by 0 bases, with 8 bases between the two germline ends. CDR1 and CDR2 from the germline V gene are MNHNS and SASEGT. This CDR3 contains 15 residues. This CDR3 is CASSEQGFSYNEQFF. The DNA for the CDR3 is TGTGCCAGCAGTGAACAGGGGTTCTCCTACAATGAGCAGTTCTTC.

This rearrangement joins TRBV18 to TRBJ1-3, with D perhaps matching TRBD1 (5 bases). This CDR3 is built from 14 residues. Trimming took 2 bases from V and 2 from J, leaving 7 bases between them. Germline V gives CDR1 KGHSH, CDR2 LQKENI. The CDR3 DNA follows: TGTGCCAGCTCACCAGGGGCCACTGGAAACACCATATATTTT. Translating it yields CASSPGATGNTIYF.

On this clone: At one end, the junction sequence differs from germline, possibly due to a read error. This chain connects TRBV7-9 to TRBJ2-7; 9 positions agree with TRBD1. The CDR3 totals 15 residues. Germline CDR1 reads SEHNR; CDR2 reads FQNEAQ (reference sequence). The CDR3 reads CAGSSRTGDSYEQYF. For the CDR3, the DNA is TGTGCCGGCAGTTCCAGGACAGGGGACTCCTACGAGCAGTACTTC.

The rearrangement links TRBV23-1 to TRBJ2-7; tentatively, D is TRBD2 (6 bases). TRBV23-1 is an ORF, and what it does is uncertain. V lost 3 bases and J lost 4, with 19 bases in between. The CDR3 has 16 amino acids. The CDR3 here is CASSHRRPPGAYEQYF. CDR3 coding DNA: TGCGCCAGCAGTCACCGAAGACCCCCGGGAGCGTACGAGCAGTACTTC.

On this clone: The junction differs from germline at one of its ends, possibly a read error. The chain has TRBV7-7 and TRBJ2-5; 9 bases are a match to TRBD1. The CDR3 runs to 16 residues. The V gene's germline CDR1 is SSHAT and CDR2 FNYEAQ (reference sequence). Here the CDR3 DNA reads TGTGCTAGCAGCTGGGGGACAGGGCTCCCGCAAGAGACCCAGTACTTC. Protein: CASSWGTGLPQETQYF. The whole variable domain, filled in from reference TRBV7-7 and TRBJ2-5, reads GAGVSQSPRYKVTKRGQDVTLRCDPISSHATLYWYQQALGQGPEFLTYFNYEAQPDKSGLPSDRFSAERPEGSISTLTIQRTEQRDSAMYRCASSWGTGLPQETQYFGPGTRLLVL.

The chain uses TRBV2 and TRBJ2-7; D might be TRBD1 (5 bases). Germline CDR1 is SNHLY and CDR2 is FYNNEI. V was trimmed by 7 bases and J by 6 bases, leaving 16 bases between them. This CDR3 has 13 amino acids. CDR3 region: CASIPQDRFEQYF. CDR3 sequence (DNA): TGTGCCAGCATTCCACAGGACCGCTTCGAGCAGTACTTC.

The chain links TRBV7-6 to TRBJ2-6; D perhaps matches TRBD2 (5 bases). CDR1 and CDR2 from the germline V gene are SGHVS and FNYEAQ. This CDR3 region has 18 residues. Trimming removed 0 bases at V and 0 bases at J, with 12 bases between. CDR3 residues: CASSLAEVRYSGANVLTF. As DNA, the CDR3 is TGTGCCAGCAGCTTAGCGGAGGTCAGGTACTCTGGGGCCAACGTCCTGACTTTC.

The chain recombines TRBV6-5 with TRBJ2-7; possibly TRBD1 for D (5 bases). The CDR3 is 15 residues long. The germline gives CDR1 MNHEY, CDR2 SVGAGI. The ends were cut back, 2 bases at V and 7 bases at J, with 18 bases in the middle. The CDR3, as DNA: TGTGCCAGCAGTTACGGGCAGGGCCCCTCCCGGGAGCAGTACTTC. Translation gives CASSYGQGPSREQYF.

The CDR3 DNA reads TGTGCCAGCAGCGCGGAAAGGGGTGAGCAGTTCTTC. Amino acids: CASSAERGEQFF. J is TRBJ2-1 and V is TRBV11-3, with D possibly TRBD1 on 5 matching bases. Germline lookup yields CDR1 SGHNT and CDR2 YENEEA. CDR3 size: 12 residues. The V and J ends lost 5 bases and 9 bases respectively, with 11 bases between them.

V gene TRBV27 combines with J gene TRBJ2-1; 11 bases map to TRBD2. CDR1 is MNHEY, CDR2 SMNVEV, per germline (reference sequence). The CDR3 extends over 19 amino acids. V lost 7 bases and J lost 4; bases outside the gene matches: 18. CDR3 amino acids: CASTSPWASGGQKYNEQFF. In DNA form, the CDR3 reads TGTGCCAGCACCTCCCCGTGGGCTAGCGGGGGGCAGAAATACAATGAGCAGTTCTTC.

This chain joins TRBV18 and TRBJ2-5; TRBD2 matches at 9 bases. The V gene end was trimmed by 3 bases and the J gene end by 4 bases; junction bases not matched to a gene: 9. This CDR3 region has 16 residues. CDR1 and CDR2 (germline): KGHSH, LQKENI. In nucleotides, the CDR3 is TGTGCCAGCTCACCTTTCGCGGGGGGGCCCGGAGAGACCCAGTACTTC. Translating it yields CASSPFAGGPGETQYF.

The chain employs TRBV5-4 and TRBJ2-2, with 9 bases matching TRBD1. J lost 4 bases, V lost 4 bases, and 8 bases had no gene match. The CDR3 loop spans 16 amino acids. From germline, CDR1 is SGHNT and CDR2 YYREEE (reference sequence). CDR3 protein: CASSRKQGAFTGELFF. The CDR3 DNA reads TGTGCCAGCAGCAGGAAACAGGGGGCTTTCACCGGGGAGCTGTTTTTT.

CDR3 nucleotide sequence: TGTGCCATCAGTGAGTCCTACTACGAGCAGTACTTC. Translation gives CAISESYYEQYF. This chain links TRBV10-3 with TRBJ2-7; D unclear. CDR1 and CDR2 (germline): ENHRY, SYGVKD. The CDR3 has 12 amino acids. Trimming removed 0 bases at V and 3 bases at J, with 3 bases between.

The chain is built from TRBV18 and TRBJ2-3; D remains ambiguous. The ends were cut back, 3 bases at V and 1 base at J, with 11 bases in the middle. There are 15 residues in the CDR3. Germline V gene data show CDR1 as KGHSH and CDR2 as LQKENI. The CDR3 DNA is TGTGCCAGCTCACCCGTACAGTTGCGCACAGATACGCAGTATTTT. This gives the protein CASSPVQLRTDTQYF.

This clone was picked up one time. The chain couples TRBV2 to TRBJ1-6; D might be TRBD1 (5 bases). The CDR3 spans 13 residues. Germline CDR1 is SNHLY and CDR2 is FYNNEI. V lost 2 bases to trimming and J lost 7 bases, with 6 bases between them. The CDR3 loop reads CASSEQGNSPLHF. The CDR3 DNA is TGTGCCAGCAGTGAACAGGGAAATTCACCCCTCCACTTT.

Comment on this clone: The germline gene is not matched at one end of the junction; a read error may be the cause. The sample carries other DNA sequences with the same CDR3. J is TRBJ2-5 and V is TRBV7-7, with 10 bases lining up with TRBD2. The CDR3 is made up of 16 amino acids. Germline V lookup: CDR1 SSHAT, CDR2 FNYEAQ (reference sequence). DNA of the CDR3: TGTGCTAGCAGCCAAACCGGGACTAGCGTTCAAGAGACCCAGTACTTC. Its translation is CASSQTGTSVQETQYF.

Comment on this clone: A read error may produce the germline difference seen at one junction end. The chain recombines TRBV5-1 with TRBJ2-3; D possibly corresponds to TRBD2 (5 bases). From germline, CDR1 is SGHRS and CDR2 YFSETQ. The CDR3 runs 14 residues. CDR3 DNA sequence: TGCGCCAGCACCTTGGAGATCAGCGGAGATACGCAGTATTTT. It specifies CASTLEISGDTQYF.